This TCR beta chain was sequenced for a study of response to subunit inactivated influenza vaccine. TCRdb processed the RT-PCR reads anew with MiXCR; each CDR3 protein has one entry. The sample lists approximately 700,000 distinct CDR3 sequences, 15% to 18% occurring once. This clonotype was counted between two and nine times. Its antigen is not identified. General observations from the study: The authors suggested that few new T cells are recruited per seasonal influenza vaccination.

Germline assignment: CDR1 SGHAT and CDR2 FQNNGV. The CDR3 loop spans 18 amino acids. Trimming took 4 bases from V and 0 from J, leaving 22 bases between them. The gene calls are TRBV11-2 and TRBJ2-7; maybe TRBD1 (6 bases). The TCR comes from a middle-aged man who received an inactivated influenza vaccine. Sequences were derived from PBMCs from blood, sampled roughly 13 days after vaccination. The CDR3 sequence is CASSYSRTGTTSSYEQYF. CDR3 sequence (DNA): TGTGCCAGCAGCTATTCCCGGACCGGGACAACAAGCTCCTACGAGCAGTACTTC. Variable domain in full (rest from reference TRBV11-2 and TRBJ2-7): EAGVAQSPRYKIIEKRQSVAFWCNPISGHATLYWYQQILGQGPKLLIQFQNNGVVDDSQLPKDRFSAERLKGVDSTLKIQPAKLEDSAVYLCASSYSRTGTTSSYEQYFGPGTRLTVT.